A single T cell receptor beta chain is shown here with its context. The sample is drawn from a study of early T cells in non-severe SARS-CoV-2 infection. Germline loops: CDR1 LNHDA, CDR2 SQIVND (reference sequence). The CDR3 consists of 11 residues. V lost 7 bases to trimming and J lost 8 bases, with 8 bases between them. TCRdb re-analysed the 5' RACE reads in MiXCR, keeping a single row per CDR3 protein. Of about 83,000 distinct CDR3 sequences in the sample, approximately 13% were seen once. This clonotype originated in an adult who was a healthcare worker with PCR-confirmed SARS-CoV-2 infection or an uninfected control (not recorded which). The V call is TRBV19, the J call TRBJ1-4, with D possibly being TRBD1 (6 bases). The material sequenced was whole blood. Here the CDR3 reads CASKDREKLFF. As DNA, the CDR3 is TGTGCCAGTAAGGACAGAGAAAAACTGTTTTTT.